In its sample, the clone carrying this TCR beta chain was seen many times. As yet, its antigen is unknown. The CDR3 is 13 amino acids. Germline V gene lookup returns CDR1 SGHRS and CDR2 YFSETQ. V lost 2 bases to trimming and J lost 0 bases, with 4 bases between them. The sample originates from a study of T cells in Graves' hyperthyroidism and ophthalmopathy. Findings of the study overall: The authors' 13 V-J model separated ophthalmopathy from stable hyperthyroidism.

RNA transcripts gave rise to amplified TCR beta CDR3 regions. First-round RT-PCR with HTBI primers amplified the TCR CDR3 region. TCRdb ran MiXCR on the multiplex PCR reads and lists one entry per CDR3 protein. The sample has hundreds of thousands of distinct CDR3 sequences; roughly 15% are singletons. On the basis of clinical symptoms, serum thyroxine and TRAb, thyroid ultrasound and orbital computed tomography, diagnoses were made. The sample comprised blood. The sequence was obtained from a middle-aged woman with Graves' ophthalmopathy. The V and J genes are TRBV5-1 and TRBJ2-3; D call uncertain. CDR3 amino acids: CASSFLSTDTQYF. The DNA of the CDR3 is TGCGCCAGCAGCTTTCTTAGCACAGATACGCAGTATTTT. Full variable domain (rest looked up from reference TRBV5-1 and TRBJ2-3): KAGVTQTPRYLIKTRGQQVTLSCSPISGHRSVSWYQQTPGQGLQFLFEYFSETQRNKGNFPGRFSGRQFSNSRSEMNVSTLELGDSALYLCASSFLSTDTQYFGPGTRLTVL.